One and the same sample provided the 2 T cell receptor beta chains below, sequenced in a study of control samples from healthy donors and cancer patients. Sequencing used immunoSEQ multiplex PCR; TCRdb keeps in-frame clones, though not all of them. Of approximately 84,000 clones listed, roughly 91% are singletons. The sample was blood. These receptors were collected from a man aged 25 to 40 in good health.

The chain links TRBV6-5 to TRBJ2-7; D uncertain. The CDR3 extends over 14 amino acids. With 4 bases removed from V and 2 bases from J, the gap between germline ends came to 12 bases. CDR1 MNHEY and CDR2 SVGAGI come from the germline V gene. The CDR3 reads CASSSLAGTYEQYF. The CDR3 region has the DNA TGTGCCAGCAGTTCTCTGGCTGGGACCTACGAGCAGTACTTC.

The CDR3 here is CASSQPLAGSTDTQYF. The CDR3, as DNA: TGCGCCAGCAGTCAGCCGCTAGCGGGTAGCACAGATACGCAGTATTTT. This sequence joins TRBV5-1 and TRBJ2-3, with 8 positions matching TRBD2. The CDR3 is 16 residues long. Trimming took 5 bases from V and 0 from J; bases not matched to a gene: 8. Germline lookup yields CDR1 SGHRS and CDR2 YFSETQ.